This T cell receptor (beta chain) emerged from a study of liver allograft versus peripheral blood T cells. Study-wide background: Recipients' peripheral blood T cell receptor repertoires were compared with those in transplanted livers. Findings and limits, study-wide: Intragraft liver T cell receptor repertoires reportedly differed from peripheral blood repertoires.

TCRdb recomputed calls from the reads with MiXCR, one row per CDR3 protein. The data show around 18,000 distinct CDR3 sequences, with around 21% seen just once and about 13% held by the top ten. Note on this clonotype: As yet, its antigen is unknown.

This TCR was sampled from a human patient who had a liver transplant. Among the T cells, some may be from the graft donor.

The CDR3: CASSPPSGFRSDTQYF. CDR3 DNA: TGTGCCAGCAGCCCCCCTAGCGGCTTTCGTTCAGATACGCAGTATTTT. V gene TRBV27 combines with J gene TRBJ2-3; TRBD2 matches 7 bases. After removal of 6 bases from V and 4 bases from J, the junction contained 13 bases not matched to a gene. CDR1 is MNHEY and CDR2 is SMNVEV in the germline V gene (reference sequence). The CDR3 extends over 16 amino acids.